These 30 T cell receptor beta chains were sequenced from one sample in a study of blood T cell repertoires in COVID-19. The data were produced by immunoSEQ multiplex PCR, yet TCRdb's version contains in-frame clones alone and is incomplete. In the table there are around 300,000 clones, about 85% of which are singletons. Sequenced input: peripheral blood. These receptors originate from a human donor in a cohort sampled during active COVID-19.

The V gene is TRBV2, the J gene TRBJ2-2; 9 positions match TRBD2. This CDR3 has 16 residues. The J segment lost 3 bases and the V segment lost 5 bases, leaving 7 bases of the junction unmatched. CDR1 is SNHLY, CDR2 FYNNEI, per germline. The CDR3 reads CASSNFGTSYTGELFF. The CDR3 coding sequence is TGTGCCAGCAGTAACTTTGGGACTAGCTACACCGGGGAGCTGTTTTTT. Based on the CDR3 plus reference TRBV2 and TRBJ2-2, the full variable domain is EPEVTQTPSHQVTQMGQEVILRCVPISNHLYFYWYRQILGQKVEFLVSFYNNEISEKSEIFDDQFSVERPDGSNFTLKIRSTKLEDSAMYFCASSNFGTSYTGELFFGEGSRLTVL.

The rearrangement joins TRBV19 to TRBJ1-6; D is undetermined. Per the germline V gene, CDR1 is LNHDA and CDR2 is SQIVND (reference sequence). The CDR3 is 14 residues long. Trimming pared 9 bases from V and 3 bases from J, leaving 12 bases between. Here the CDR3 reads CASSLSGYNSPLHF. The CDR3 DNA sequence: TGTGCCAGCAGTCTCTCAGGCTATAATTCACCCCTCCACTTT.

The gene calls are TRBV7-9 and TRBJ1-4; 7 nucleotides agree with TRBD1. The length of the CDR3 is 14 residues. The ends lost 5 bases at V and 4 bases at J; junction bases unmatched: 4. Germline V gene data show CDR1 as SEHNR and CDR2 as FQNEAQ (reference sequence). In DNA, the CDR3 is TGTGCCAGCAGCATTACAGGGGTTAATGAAAAACTGTTTTTT. It yields the protein CASSITGVNEKLFF.

In this sample, this clone turned up once. This rearrangement joins TRBV4-2 to TRBJ2-1; 11 bases match TRBD2. Trimming removed 0 bases from V and 5 bases from J; junction bases left unmatched: 3. The CDR3 has 16 amino acids. Germline CDR1 reads LGHNA; CDR2 reads YNFKEQ. DNA for the CDR3: TGTGCCAGCAGCCAAGAAACTAGCGGGAGAGACAATGAGCAGTTCTTC. Amino acid sequence: CASSQETSGRDNEQFF.

The gene calls are TRBV7-9 and TRBJ1-1; TRBD1 is a possible D gene (6 bases). The CDR3 loop spans 14 amino acids. Germline lookup yields CDR1 SEHNR and CDR2 FQNEAQ (reference sequence). Trimming removed 2 bases from V and 5 bases from J, with 12 bases in between. The CDR3 loop reads CASSLLGGGTEAFF. In DNA form, the CDR3 reads TGTGCCAGCAGCTTATTAGGGGGTGGAACTGAAGCTTTCTTT.

J is TRBJ2-7 and V is TRBV6-2 or TRBV6-3, with 7 nucleotides matching TRBD1. Germline lookup yields CDR1 MNHEY and CDR2 SVGEGT. CDR3 size: 14 residues. Unmatched junction bases numbered 10, after V lost 5 bases and J lost 6 bases. CDR3 sequence (DNA): TGTGCCAGCAGTCAGGACAGGTACCACGGCGAGCAGTACTTC. Its protein product is CASSQDRYHGEQYF.

This sequence joins TRBV12-2 and TRBJ2-2; TRBD2, as called in the table, went unchecked against the DNA. TRBV12-2 is flagged as a pseudogene. The CDR3 totals 18 residues. CDR3 in amino acids: CASRLGRLAGEGTGELFF. The CDR3 DNA sequence: TGTGCAAGTCGCTTAGGACGACTAGCGGGAGAGGGGACCGGGGAGCTGTTTTTT.

The sample holds many counts of this clone. This specimen includes other DNA sequences encoding the same CDR3. This chain uses TRBV18 with TRBJ1-2; TRBD1 aligns across 9 bases. V shed 3 bases and J 5 bases; nucleotides not matched to a gene: 4. Germline-derived CDR1 and CDR2 are KGHSH and LQKENI. The CDR3 consists of 14 residues. The CDR3 reads CASSPGGTGYGYTF. CDR3 coding DNA: TGTGCCAGCTCACCCGGGGGGACAGGGTATGGCTACACCTTC.

J is TRBJ2-1 and V is TRBV7-8; D possibly corresponds to TRBD2 (5 bases). Trimming removed 3 bases from V and 10 bases from J, with 19 bases in between. Germline lookup yields CDR1 SGHVS and CDR2 FQNEAQ. The CDR3 sequence is 15 residues long. The CDR3 nucleotides are TGTGCCAGCAGCTTGGAGACACTAGGATTCCACGAGCAGTTCTTC. It is translated as CASSLETLGFHEQFF.

Turning to this clone: A much bigger clone sits one base away, suggesting this may be a read error. The chain employs TRBV27 and TRBJ1-1; perhaps TRBD1 as D (5 bases). Germline-derived CDR1 and CDR2 are MNHEY and SMNVEV (reference sequence). V lost 6 bases to trimming and J lost 1 base, with 6 bases between them. The CDR3 has 12 residues. CDR3 loop: CASSTGNTEAFF. The CDR3 DNA follows: TGTGCCAGCAGCACAGGGAACACTGAAGCTTTCTTT.

The chain combines TRBV2 with TRBJ1-3, with TRBD1 matching over 9 bases. The CDR3 extends over 15 amino acids. J was trimmed by 0 bases and V by 9 bases; bases with no gene match: 6. The germline V gene has CDR1 SNHLY and CDR2 FYNNEI. The CDR3 sequence: CASRGQGGSGNTIYF. For the CDR3, the DNA is TGTGCCAGTCGGGGACAGGGTGGCTCTGGAAACACCATATATTTT.

This chain joins TRBV28 and TRBJ1-2, with D possibly TRBD1 on 6 matching bases. Trimming took off 6 bases at V and 7 bases at J, with 18 bases between the two ends. CDR1 MDHEN and CDR2 SYDVKM come from the germline V gene. There are 14 residues in the CDR3. The CDR3 region has the DNA TGTGCCAGCAGCCTCCTGAACAGGGTAGGTGGCTACACCTTC. It specifies CASSLLNRVGGYTF.

CDR3 sequence (DNA): TGTGCCAGCTCTTTTGGGAGAAGGAACACTGAAGCTTTCTTT. Translation: CASSFGRRNTEAFF. The chain joins TRBV27 to TRBJ1-1; D is unclear. This CDR3 is built from 14 residues. Trimming shortened V by 8 bases and J by 1 base, and 14 bases separated the two germline ends. Germline CDR1 and CDR2: MNHEY and SMNVEV (reference sequence).

The chain is built from TRBV6-5 and TRBJ2-7; 10 nucleotides match TRBD2. J lost 4 bases, V lost 6 bases, and 9 bases had no gene match. The germline CDR1 and CDR2 sequences are MNHEY and SVGAGI. The CDR3 totals 15 residues. The CDR3 bases are TGTGCCAGCAGAGAGAGCGGGAGGGCTCCTTACGAGCAGTACTTC. It translates to CASRESGRAPYEQYF.

This clone showed up just a few times. The rearrangement uses TRBV19 and TRBJ1-1, with D perhaps TRBD1 (5 bases). The V and J ends lost 3 bases and 0 bases respectively, with 8 bases between them. The CDR3 has 14 residues. Germline V gene lookup returns CDR1 LNHDA and CDR2 SQIVND (reference sequence). CDR3 in amino acids: CASSMRGMNTEAFF. CDR3 coding DNA: TGTGCCAGTAGTATGCGGGGGATGAACACTGAAGCTTTCTTT.

The chain combines TRBV3-1 (or the pseudogene TRBV3-2) with TRBJ2-7, with D possibly matching TRBD2 (6 bases). The CDR3 totals 17 residues. CDR1 and CDR2 from the germline V gene are LGHDT and YNNKEL (reference sequence). V lost 0 bases and J 2 bases, leaving 17 bases between the germline ends. This CDR3 reads CASSQERGSGQTYEQYF. Here the CDR3 DNA reads TGTGCCAGCAGCCAAGAGAGGGGAAGCGGGCAGACCTACGAGCAGTACTTC.

This clone was counted between two and nine times. The CDR3 loop is CASSRGLAGYNEQFF. In DNA, the CDR3 is TGTGCCAGCTCACGAGGACTAGCGGGTTACAATGAGCAGTTCTTC. V usage is TRBV18 and J usage is TRBJ2-1; 11 bases are a match to TRBD2. Germline V gene lookup returns CDR1 KGHSH and CDR2 LQKENI. CDR3 size: 15 residues. With V trimmed by 4 bases and J by 4 bases, 3 bases remained unmatched.

This chain links TRBV7-3 with TRBJ1-1; 7 bases are shared with TRBD1. J was trimmed by 11 bases and V by 0 bases; bases with no gene match: 6. The germline V gene has CDR1 SGHTA and CDR2 FQGTGA. This CDR3 is 13 amino acids long. CDR3 region: CASSLTQTGKAFF. Written as DNA, the CDR3 is TGTGCCAGCAGCTTAACCCAGACAGGGAAGGCTTTCTTT.

V usage is TRBV3-1 (or the pseudogene TRBV3-2) and J usage is TRBJ2-3, with D possibly being TRBD2 (6 bases). The CDR3 loop spans 15 amino acids. The germline gives CDR1 LGHDT, CDR2 YNNKEL (reference sequence). The V and J ends lost 0 bases and 1 base respectively, with 8 bases between them. The DNA of the CDR3 is TGTGCCAGCAGCCAAGACTGGGGGGGCACAGATACGCAGTATTTT. Translation gives CASSQDWGGTDTQYF.

V is TRBV21-1 and J is TRBJ2-6; the tabulated D call, TRBD2, remains unverified against the DNA. TRBV21-1 counts as a pseudogene. The CDR3 loop spans 19 amino acids. Here the CDR3 DNA reads TGTGCCAGCAGCAAAGTGTCGCTACACGGGGACTCTGGGGCCAACGTCCTGACTTTC. The encoded protein is CASSKVSLHGDSGANVLTF.

V is TRBV4-3 and J is TRBJ1-2; D perhaps matches TRBD1 (6 bases). The CDR3 totals 16 residues. The ends were cut back, 0 bases at V and 0 bases at J, with 11 bases in the middle. Germline loops: CDR1 LGHNA, CDR2 YSLEER. The CDR3 coding sequence is TGCGCCAGCAGCCAAGAGGGGACAAGAGCTAACTATGGCTACACCTTC. Translating gives CASSQEGTRANYGYTF.

This chain links TRBV30 with TRBJ2-6, with a weak D call TRBD1 (6 bases). Looked up from germline, CDR1 is GTSNPN and CDR2 is SVGIG (reference sequence). Trimming removed 2 bases at V and 0 bases at J, with 14 bases between. The CDR3 loop spans 17 amino acids. CDR3 protein: CAWSRDKLSSGANVLTF. For the CDR3, the DNA is TGTGCCTGGAGTAGGGACAAGCTCTCCTCTGGGGCCAACGTCCTGACTTTC. Variable domain in full (rest from reference TRBV30 and TRBJ2-6): SQTIHQWPATLVQPVGSPLSLECTVEGTSNPNLYWYRQAAGRGLQLLFYSVGIGQISSEVPQNLSASRPQDRQFILSSKKLLLSDSGFYLCAWSRDKLSSGANVLTFGAGSRLTVL.

The V gene is TRBV5-1, the J gene TRBJ2-1, with 9 bases lining up with TRBD2. This CDR3 has 17 amino acids. Losses at the gene ends were 6 bases for V and 4 bases for J; bases not matched to a gene: 14. Germline loops: CDR1 SGHRS, CDR2 YFSETQ. CDR3 DNA: TGCGCCAGCACGGGTTCGAAACTAGCGGGCCCTTACAATGAGCAGTTCTTC. Its protein is CASTGSKLAGPYNEQFF.

The V and J genes are TRBV7-3 and TRBJ2-3, with D possibly being TRBD1 (6 bases). This CDR3 contains 14 residues. V was shortened by 3 bases and J by 0 bases, with 7 bases between the two germline ends. Germline lookup yields CDR1 SGHTA and CDR2 FQGTGA. CDR3 nucleotides: TGTGCCAGCAGCTTTGGACAGAGCACAGATACGCAGTATTTT. Amino acids: CASSFGQSTDTQYF. The full variable domain, with the rest looked up from reference TRBV7-3 and TRBJ2-3, is GAGVSQTPSNKVTEKGKYVELRCDPISGHTALYWYRQSLGQGPEFLIYFQGTGAADDSGLPNDRFFAVRPEGSVSTLKIQRTERGDSAVYLCASSFGQSTDTQYFGPGTRLTVL.

V is TRBV7-9 and J is TRBJ2-7, with 12 bases that match TRBD2. V gave up 5 bases and J gave up 2 bases; unmatched junction bases: 4. Germline-derived CDR1 and CDR2 are SEHNR and FQNEAQ (reference sequence). The CDR3 contains 15 residues. This chain's CDR3 is CASSLRTSGAYEQYF. CDR3 DNA: TGTGCCAGCAGCCTCAGGACTAGCGGGGCCTACGAGCAGTACTTC.

The genes are TRBV7-2 and TRBJ1-2; perhaps TRBD1 as D (6 bases). The CDR3 loop spans 14 amino acids. The ends were cut back, 5 bases at V and 0 bases at J, with 10 bases in the middle. Germline loops: CDR1 SGHTA, CDR2 FQGNSA. The DNA for the CDR3 is TGTGCCAGCAGCCTGGACAGAACTAACTATGGCTACACCTTC. This codes for CASSLDRTNYGYTF.

The chain recombines TRBV11-2 with TRBJ2-3, with TRBD1 matching over 10 bases. This CDR3 has 17 amino acids. Looked up from germline, CDR1 is SGHAT and CDR2 is FQNNGV. Unmatched junction bases numbered 7, after V lost 0 bases and J lost 4 bases. CDR3 sequence: CASSLDRRTGGSDTQYF. The CDR3 coding sequence is TGTGCCAGCAGCTTAGATAGAAGGACAGGGGGTTCAGATACGCAGTATTTT.

The V and J genes are TRBV6-6 and TRBJ2-2, with 9 nucleotides matching TRBD2. Unmatched junction bases numbered 12, after V lost 6 bases and J lost 10 bases. CDR1 MNHNY and CDR2 SVGAGI come from the germline V gene (reference sequence). The CDR3 contains 15 residues. As DNA, the CDR3 is TGTGCCAGCAGCTTCCGGACTAGCGAGCGTGAGGAGCTGTTTTTT. This sequence encodes CASSFRTSEREELFF.

The J gene is TRBJ2-7, the V gene TRBV7-9, with unresolved D. The germline CDR1 and CDR2 sequences are SEHNR and FQNEAQ (reference sequence). CDR3 size: 11 residues. The V and J ends lost 5 bases and 4 bases respectively, with 6 bases between them. The CDR3 spells CASSPLYEQYF. CDR3 coding DNA: TGTGCCAGCAGCCCCCTATACGAGCAGTACTTC.

The chain links TRBV27 to TRBJ1-2, with 10 bases that match TRBD1. The germline gives CDR1 MNHEY, CDR2 SMNVEV (reference sequence). Germline trimming cut 4 bases from V and 8 bases from J; bases unmatched to any gene: 10. This CDR3 has 15 residues. CDR3 in DNA: TGTGCCAGCAGTTCGGTCTTCCGGGACAGGGGCGGCTACACCTTC. This codes for CASSSVFRDRGGYTF.